The sequence of this T cell receptor (beta chain) was determined in a study of T cells in Graves' hyperthyroidism and ophthalmopathy. Broader study findings: Median prediction lead before ophthalmopathy onset was 5 to 7 months with the model.

There are 16 residues in the CDR3. In germline, CDR1 is MGHRA, CDR2 YSYEKL. To note about this clonotype: Antigen: not known. A junction boundary mismatches the germline segment, possibly from a read error.

Template material for amplifying TCR beta CDR3 regions consisted of RNA transcripts. A set of HTBI primers served as the primers for a first-round RT-PCR of the TCR CDR3. One entry per CDR3 protein, called by TCRdb with MiXCR from the multiplex PCR reads. The table lists 75,000 to 100,000 distinct CDR3 sequences, just over 50% of them singletons. Patients showing uncontrolled infection, other autoimmune disease, pregnancy or lactation were ineligible. Fresh peripheral blood, about 10 ml of it, supplied the PBMCs. V gene TRBV4-1 combines with J gene TRBJ1-3; 9 bases match TRBD1. The clonotype originates from a middle-aged woman with Graves' hyperthyroidism. Sample: blood. The CDR3 bases are TGTGCCAGCAGCCCACAGGGGGCGACTGGCTTAAACACCATATATTTT. This encodes CASSPQGATGLNTIYF.